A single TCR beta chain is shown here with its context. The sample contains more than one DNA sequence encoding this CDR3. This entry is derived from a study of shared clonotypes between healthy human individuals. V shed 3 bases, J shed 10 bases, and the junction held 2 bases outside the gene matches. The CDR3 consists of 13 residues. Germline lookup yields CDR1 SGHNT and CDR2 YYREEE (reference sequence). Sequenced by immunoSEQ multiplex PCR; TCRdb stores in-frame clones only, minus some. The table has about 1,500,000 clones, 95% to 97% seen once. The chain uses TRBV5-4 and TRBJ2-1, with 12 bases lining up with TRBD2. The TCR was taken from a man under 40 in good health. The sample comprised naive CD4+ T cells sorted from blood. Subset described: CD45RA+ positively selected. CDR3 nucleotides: TGTGCCAGCAGCTCCGGACTAGCGGGGGAGCAGTTCTTC. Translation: CASSSGLAGEQFF.